Following are 10 T cell receptor beta chains from one sample sequenced in a study of molecular identifiers for immune sequencing clone quantification. TCRdb fed the PCR reads into MiXCR, producing one record per CDR3 protein. The top ten clones hold roughly 1% of a sample with 88,000 or so distinct CDR3 sequences, roughly 21% of them seen once. Source material: naive CD8+ T cells from blood, with Jurkat cell RNA spiked in. Subset given: FACS-sorted CD8+CD4-CCR7+CD45RA+ naive T cells. The receptors were sampled from a human donor in good health. Some libraries in this study had Jurkat cell RNA spiked in.

This clonotype came up a few times. The chain has TRBV6-5 and TRBJ2-1, with 9 bases aligning to TRBD1. The V and J ends lost 7 bases and 4 bases, in that order; junction bases with no gene match: 5. The germline CDR1 and CDR2 sequences are MNHEY and SVGAGI. This CDR3 has 14 residues. The CDR3 DNA sequence: TGTGCCAGCACCGTAGGGACAGGGTACAATGAGCAGTTCTTC. Its protein is CASTVGTGYNEQFF.

Comment on this clonotype: This may be a read error, as it is one base from a much larger clone. The chain joins TRBV5-1 to TRBJ2-2, with D perhaps TRBD2 (6 bases). Germline V gives CDR1 SGHRS, CDR2 YFSETQ. This CDR3 spans 15 amino acids. CDR3 coding DNA: TGCGCCAGCAGCTTGGAGGGACTCAACACCGGGGAGCTGTCTTTT. Protein product: CASSLEGLNTGELSF.

J is TRBJ2-5 and V is TRBV7-2, with D tentatively TRBD1 (6 bases). Germline-derived CDR1 and CDR2 are SGHTA and FQGNSA. Trimming pared 3 bases from V and 4 bases from J, leaving 9 bases between. The length of the CDR3 is 13 residues. The CDR3, as DNA: TGTGCCAGCAGCTTGGGGGCGGTAGAGACCCAGTACTTC. It encodes CASSLGAVETQYF.

This clonotype was recorded a few times. The J gene is TRBJ2-2, the V gene TRBV7-9, with no clear D. Trimming pared 8 bases from V and 1 base from J, leaving 11 bases between. Germline V gene data show CDR1 as SEHNR and CDR2 as FQNEAQ (reference sequence). There are 14 residues in the CDR3. The CDR3, as DNA: TGTGCCAGCCCGCTAGACCTGAACACCGGGGAGCTGTTTTTT. This sequence encodes CASPLDLNTGELFF. Using reference TRBV7-9 and TRBJ2-2 for the parts outside the CDR3, the full variable domain is DTGVSQNPRHKITKRGQNVTFRCDPISEHNRLYWYRQTLGQGPEFLTYFQNEAQLEKSRLLSDRFSAERPKGSFSTLEIQRTEQGDSAMYLCASPLDLNTGELFFGEGSRLTVL.

This clonotype has ten or more counts. The V gene is TRBV5-1, the J gene TRBJ2-3; perhaps TRBD1 as D (5 bases). The CDR3 loop spans 16 amino acids. Germline V gives CDR1 SGHRS, CDR2 YFSETQ. V lost 3 bases to trimming and J lost 6 bases, with 20 bases between them. CDR3 region: CASSSQQESMLDTQYF. The DNA for the CDR3 is TGCGCCAGCAGCTCCCAACAGGAATCTATGTTGGATACGCAGTATTTT.

Concerning this clonotype itself: A much more abundant neighbour one base away suggests this may be a read error. The chain carries TRBV19 and TRBJ2-7, with 9 bases that match TRBD2. CDR1 and CDR2 from the germline V gene are LNHDA and SQIVND (reference sequence). The CDR3 runs 15 residues. CDR3 DNA: TGTGCCAGTAGTTCGGGTAGCGGGGGTACCTACGAGCAGTGCTTC. Translation gives CASSSGSGGTYEQCF.

This chain joins TRBV6-2 or TRBV6-3 and TRBJ2-1; 9 bases map to TRBD1. After removal of 5 bases from V and 0 bases from J, the junction contained 5 bases not matched to a gene. The CDR3 is 16 residues long. Germline V gene sequence: CDR1 MNHEY, CDR2 SVGEGT. The CDR3 coding sequence is TGTGCCAGCAGTAGGCTGACAGGGGGCTCCTACAATGAGCAGTTCTTC. It codes for CASSRLTGGSYNEQFF.

This clonotype was picked up a small number of times. The chain is built from TRBV7-9 and TRBJ2-1, with 7 bases identical to TRBD2. The CDR3 is 16 amino acids. Germline V CDR1 and CDR2: SEHNR, FQNEAQ (reference sequence). Trimming at V came to 5 bases and at J to 0 bases, leaving 7 bases not matched to a gene. The CDR3 protein is CASSLGLVSSYNEQFF. The CDR3 DNA reads TGTGCCAGCAGCCTCGGACTAGTATCCTCCTACAATGAGCAGTTCTTC.

The V and J genes are TRBV19 and TRBJ2-3, with TRBD1 matching 7 bases. The CDR3 spans 14 residues. With V trimmed by 8 bases and J by 2 bases, 7 bases remained unmatched. The V gene's germline CDR1 is LNHDA and CDR2 SQIVND (reference sequence). DNA of the CDR3: TGTGCCAGTCCTGCCGGGACAGCCACAGATACGCAGTATTTT. Its translation is CASPAGTATDTQYF.

This clonotype has at least ten counts. The chain joins TRBV12-3 or TRBV12-4 to TRBJ1-2; D perhaps matches TRBD1 (5 bases). The V gene lost 0 bases and the J gene lost 6 bases, with 14 bases spanning the gap. The CDR3 runs to 15 residues. The DNA for the CDR3 is TGTGCCAGCAGTTTAGCGATGGGGGGGAGTGATGGCTACACCTTC. Its translation: CASSLAMGGSDGYTF.